One and the same sample provided the 31 T cell receptor beta chains below, sequenced in a study of shared clonotypes between healthy human individuals. Measured with immunoSEQ multiplex PCR; TCRdb has only the in-frame clones, and not every one. The sample records roughly 410,000 clones, 95% to 97% being singletons. Sequencing used memory CD8+ T cells sorted from blood. Subset given: CD45RO+ cells pooled with CCR7-negative TemRA cells. The receptor source for this set is a man in his thirties or forties in good health.

The chain joins TRBV18 to TRBJ2-1; the match to TRBD2 covers 8 bases. Germline assignment: CDR1 KGHSH and CDR2 LQKENI. CDR3 size: 15 residues. Germline trimming cut 6 bases from V and 6 bases from J; bases unmatched to any gene: 10. The CDR3 nucleotides are TGTGCCAGCTCGCGACTAGCGCCGAGAGTCAATGAGCAGTTCTTC. It encodes CASSRLAPRVNEQFF.

The V gene is TRBV30, the J gene TRBJ2-3, with D perhaps matching TRBD1 (5 bases). The germline V gene encodes CDR1 GTSNPN and CDR2 SVGIG (reference sequence). CDR3 size: 16 residues. The ends were cut back, 2 bases at V and 3 bases at J, with 18 bases in the middle. The CDR3 DNA sequence: TGTGCCTGGAGTCCCCTTGGAACAGGTCAAACAGATACGCAGTATTTT. Its translation is CAWSPLGTGQTDTQYF. Full variable domain (rest looked up from reference TRBV30 and TRBJ2-3): SQTIHQWPATLVQPVGSPLSLECTVEGTSNPNLYWYRQAAGRGLQLLFYSVGIGQISSEVPQNLSASRPQDRQFILSSKKLLLSDSGFYLCAWSPLGTGQTDTQYFGPGTRLTVL.

The rearrangement links TRBV28 to TRBJ1-1; a possible D gene is TRBD1 (6 bases). V gave up 10 bases and J gave up 0 bases, with 12 bases separating them. This CDR3 comprises 13 residues. CDR1 MDHEN and CDR2 SYDVKM come from the germline V gene. CDR3 in DNA: TGTGCCACCACAGGGAGCCTGAACACTGAAGCTTTCTTT. It encodes CATTGSLNTEAFF.

The chain joins TRBV13 to TRBJ2-5; 13 bases are shared with TRBD2. Germline values: CDR1 PRHDT, CDR2 FYEKMQ (reference sequence). This CDR3 has 18 amino acids. V was pared by 5 bases and J by 4 bases, with 13 bases of the junction left unmatched. CDR3 protein: CASSPRTSGRLLVETQYF. CDR3 DNA: TGTGCCAGCAGCCCGAGGACTAGCGGGAGACTTTTGGTAGAGACCCAGTACTTC.

The chain employs TRBV4-1 and TRBJ2-3; 9 bases line up with TRBD2. This CDR3 region has 14 residues. V lost 4 bases and J lost 1; bases outside the gene matches: 0. The germline gives CDR1 MGHRA, CDR2 YSYEKL. The CDR3 reads CASSRTSGTDTQYF. The CDR3 DNA is TGCGCCAGCAGCCGGACTAGCGGCACAGATACGCAGTATTTT.

The V and J genes are TRBV6-6 and TRBJ2-1; no clear D. The CDR3 is 11 residues long. The V end lost 2 bases, the J end lost 8 bases, and 4 bases lay between the germline ends. CDR1 MNHNY and CDR2 SVGAGI come from the germline V gene (reference sequence). CDR3 in DNA: TGTGCCAGCAGTTACGGGGATGAGCAGTTCTTC. The encoded protein is CASSYGDEQFF.

CDR3 residues: CASTSSGYGYTF. The CDR3 coding sequence is TGTGCCAGCACCTCGTCCGGTTATGGCTACACCTTC. J is TRBJ1-2 and V is TRBV2, with no clear D. V gave up 7 bases and J gave up 5 bases, with 11 bases separating them. CDR3 length: 12 amino acids. Germline V gene lookup returns CDR1 SNHLY and CDR2 FYNNEI.

This rearrangement joins TRBV13 to TRBJ2-3, with D perhaps TRBD2 (6 bases). With 2 bases removed from V and 5 bases from J, the gap between germline ends came to 20 bases. CDR1 and CDR2 from the germline V gene are PRHDT and FYEKMQ (reference sequence). The CDR3 runs 17 residues. CDR3 DNA sequence: TGTGCCAGCAGCTTATATGGGTACGCAGCGGAGGGAGATACGCAGTATTTT. Translation gives CASSLYGYAAEGDTQYF.

The CDR3 here is CASYTPGLGEKLFF. The CDR3 DNA sequence: TGTGCCAGCTACACCCCGGGACTTGGGGAAAAACTGTTTTTT. V gene TRBV28 combines with J gene TRBJ1-4; tentatively, D is TRBD1 (5 bases). With 8 bases removed from V and 8 bases from J, the gap between germline ends came to 18 bases. The CDR3 extends over 14 amino acids. CDR1 is MDHEN and CDR2 is SYDVKM in the germline V gene.

In this sample, this clone turned up once. V gene TRBV5-1 combines with J gene TRBJ2-3; 10 bases align to TRBD1. The CDR3 is 16 residues long. J was trimmed by 6 bases and V by 3 bases; bases with no gene match: 10. The germline V gene encodes CDR1 SGHRS and CDR2 YFSETQ. The CDR3 DNA reads TGCGCCAGCAGCTCGGGACAGGGGTCTATCACGGATACGCAGTATTTT. Translated: CASSSGQGSITDTQYF.

J is TRBJ2-3 and V is TRBV6-6; the D gene is possibly TRBD2 (6 bases). The CDR3 has 15 amino acids. CDR1 and CDR2 from the germline V gene are MNHNY and SVGAGI (reference sequence). Deletions cut 6 bases from V and 1 base from J, with 14 bases between. CDR3 region: CASSLGGPGTDTQYF. CDR3 sequence (DNA): TGTGCCAGCAGCTTGGGGGGACCGGGCACAGATACGCAGTATTTT.

The chain couples TRBV28 to TRBJ2-7, with D tentatively TRBD1 (6 bases). Trimming took off 1 base at V and 6 bases at J, with 19 bases between the two ends. Germline V gene lookup returns CDR1 MDHEN and CDR2 SYDVKM. This CDR3 comprises 16 residues. Written as DNA, the CDR3 is TGTGCCAGCAGTTTATACTCAACCGGGACACGGTTCGAGCAGTACTTC. Amino acids: CASSLYSTGTRFEQYF.

The V and J genes are TRBV6-1 and TRBJ1-3, with a weak D call TRBD1 (5 bases). Germline lookup yields CDR1 MNHNS and CDR2 SASEGT. V lost 6 bases to trimming and J lost 4 bases, with 16 bases between them. The CDR3 consists of 15 residues. The DNA for the CDR3 is TGTGCCAGCAGACCCGACAGCAACCCAGGAAACACCATATATTTT. The encoded protein is CASRPDSNPGNTIYF.

The gene calls are TRBV11-2 and TRBJ2-7; D is perhaps TRBD1 (6 bases). CDR3 length equals 15 residues. Germline assignment: CDR1 SGHAT and CDR2 FQNNGV. Trimming left V 4 bases short and J 5 bases short, with 18 bases between. The CDR3 DNA follows: TGTGCCAGCAGCTCCCGGGACACAGGTTGGGACGAGCAGTACTTC. Translated, it gives CASSSRDTGWDEQYF.

The gene calls are TRBV7-2 and TRBJ2-1; 15 bases line up with TRBD2. Germline V lookup: CDR1 SGHTA, CDR2 FQGNSA. CDR3 length: 17 amino acids. V lost 4 bases to trimming and J lost 7 bases; unmatched junction nucleotides: 8. The CDR3, as DNA: TGTGCCAGCAGCTGGGGACTAGCGGGAGGATTGGGGAATGAGCAGTTCTTC. Translation gives CASSWGLAGGLGNEQFF.

The V and J genes are TRBV13 and TRBJ2-7, with 7 bases aligning to TRBD2. The CDR3 extends over 15 amino acids. The V and J ends lost 1 base and 2 bases, in that order; junction bases with no gene match: 5. Germline V gives CDR1 PRHDT, CDR2 FYEKMQ (reference sequence). The CDR3 DNA is TGTGCCAGCAGCTTAGAAAGGGAGGGAGCCTACGAGCAGTACTTC. This gives the protein CASSLEREGAYEQYF.

V gene TRBV18 combines with J gene TRBJ2-2, with D tentatively TRBD1 or TRBD2 (5 bases each). In germline, CDR1 is KGHSH, CDR2 LQKENI. There are 17 residues in the CDR3. V was trimmed by 3 bases and J by 4 bases, leaving 18 bases between them. The CDR3 spells CASSPNPGTKATGELFF. The CDR3 DNA sequence: TGTGCCAGCTCACCTAACCCAGGGACCAAGGCCACCGGGGAGCTGTTTTTT.

The chain has TRBV6-4 and TRBJ2-5; D not resolved. Deletions cut 8 bases from V and 1 base from J, with 2 bases between. The CDR3 totals 10 residues. Germline V gives CDR1 MRHNA, CDR2 SNTAGT. CDR3 DNA: TGTGCCAGCCGCCAAGAGACCCAGTACTTC. Translation: CASRQETQYF.

The chain couples TRBV18 to TRBJ2-5; 10 bases line up with TRBD1. V trimming: 3 bases; J trimming: 5 bases; junction bases outside the gene matches: 9. This CDR3 comprises 16 residues. Per the germline V gene, CDR1 is KGHSH and CDR2 is LQKENI. The CDR3: CASSPPGTGERETQYF. The CDR3 DNA reads as TGTGCCAGCTCACCTCCTGGGACAGGGGAAAGGGAGACCCAGTACTTC.

V usage is TRBV7-6 and J usage is TRBJ2-2; tentatively, D is TRBD1 or TRBD2 (6 bases each). Germline V gives CDR1 SGHVS, CDR2 FNYEAQ. Trimming left V 2 bases short and J 6 bases short, with 10 bases between. The CDR3 has 14 amino acids. Here the CDR3 reads CASSLRGRAGELFF. The CDR3 nucleotides are TGTGCCAGCAGCTTACGGGGGCGGGCCGGGGAGCTGTTTTTT.

About this clone: Other DNA sequences from this sample encode an identical CDR3 as well. The V call is TRBV27, the J call TRBJ1-2; a possible D gene is TRBD1 (6 bases). Per the germline V gene, CDR1 is MNHEY and CDR2 is SMNVEV (reference sequence). The CDR3 is 13 amino acids. Trimming left V 2 bases short and J 2 bases short, with 6 bases between. The CDR3 DNA reads as TGTGCCAGCAGTTTAACAGGGAACTATGGCTACACCTTC. This codes for CASSLTGNYGYTF.

The chain combines TRBV7-6 with TRBJ2-7, with unresolved D. Trimming stripped 1 base from V and 2 bases from J, with 18 bases between. Germline CDR1 reads SGHVS; CDR2 reads FNYEAQ. The CDR3 has 17 residues. CDR3 DNA sequence: TGTGCCAGCAGCTTAGAGTCGTTCCGGACCTATACCTACGAGCAGTACTTC. Residues: CASSLESFRTYTYEQYF.

This chain uses TRBV7-6 with TRBJ2-7; TRBD2 might be the D (5 bases). Trimming took off 1 base at V and 2 bases at J, with 12 bases between the two ends. The CDR3 is 15 residues long. From germline, CDR1 is SGHVS and CDR2 FNYEAQ. The CDR3 spells CASSLGSGRAYEQYF. The CDR3 nucleotides read TGTGCCAGCAGCTTAGGAAGCGGAAGGGCCTACGAGCAGTACTTC.

This sequence joins TRBV5-1 and TRBJ1-2, with TRBD1 identical over 8 bases. J was trimmed by 8 bases and V by 1 base; bases with no gene match: 10. The CDR3 runs 15 residues. CDR1 SGHRS and CDR2 YFSETQ come from the germline V gene. The CDR3 sequence is CASSLRPGQVGGYTF. In DNA, the CDR3 is TGCGCCAGCAGCTTGCGACCGGGACAGGTGGGGGGCTACACCTTC.

V usage is TRBV5-1 and J usage is TRBJ2-7, with TRBD2 matching 8 bases. This CDR3 is 16 amino acids long. Germline CDR1 reads SGHRS; CDR2 reads YFSETQ. J was trimmed by 3 bases and V by 7 bases; bases with no gene match: 15. For the CDR3, the DNA is TGCGCCAGCGCACGGGGAGGGGGACTAGAGAACTACGAGCAGTACTTC. Encoded protein: CASARGGGLENYEQYF.

The V and J genes are TRBV5-8 and TRBJ2-1; TRBD1 matches at 10 bases. Germline CDR1 reads SGHTS; CDR2 reads YDEGEE. The CDR3 has 11 residues. The V and J ends lost 5 bases and 16 bases, in that order; junction bases with no gene match: 6. CDR3 region: CASSRDRGGFF. CDR3 in DNA: TGTGCCAGCAGTAGGGACAGGGGAGGTTTCTTC.

The rearrangement uses TRBV2 and TRBJ1-2; tentative D call: TRBD1 (5 bases). Germline CDR1 and CDR2: SNHLY and FYNNEI. This CDR3 is built from 14 residues. Trimming stripped 3 bases from V and 4 bases from J, with 12 bases between. The CDR3 coding sequence is TGTGCCAGCAGTGATAATGGGGGGATCTATGGCTACACCTTC. Translated, it gives CASSDNGGIYGYTF.

The V call is TRBV27, the J call TRBJ1-1, with TRBD1 matching over 7 bases. Germline assignment: CDR1 MNHEY and CDR2 SMNVEV (reference sequence). Unmatched junction bases numbered 3, after V lost 3 bases and J lost 5 bases. The CDR3 sequence is 13 residues long. The chain's CDR3 is CASSLAGGTEAFF. The CDR3 nucleotides are TGTGCCAGCAGTTTGGCAGGGGGGACTGAAGCTTTCTTT.

The genes are TRBV7-2 and TRBJ1-2, with 7 bases matching TRBD1. The CDR3 has 15 residues. In germline, CDR1 is SGHTA, CDR2 FQGNSA. J was trimmed by 2 bases and V by 5 bases; bases with no gene match: 8. CDR3 bases: TGTGCCAGCAGCCGAGGGGGCGCGATCAACTATGGCTACACCTTC. As protein: CASSRGGAINYGYTF. Looking up the rest from reference TRBV7-2 and TRBJ1-2 gives the full variable domain: GAGVSQSPSNKVTEKGKDVELRCDPISGHTALYWYRQSLGQGLEFLIYFQGNSAPDKSGLPSDRFSAERTGGSVSTLTIQRTQQEDSAVYLCASSRGGAINYGYTFGSGTRLTVV.

This clone was found once. This chain uses TRBV9 with TRBJ1-2, with D possibly matching TRBD1 (5 bases). Trimming cost V 0 bases and J 1 base, with 7 bases left between them. The CDR3 is made up of 14 amino acids. From germline, CDR1 is SGDLS and CDR2 YYNGEE. The CDR3 is CASSVGGFNYGYTF. For the CDR3, the DNA is TGTGCCAGCAGCGTAGGGGGGTTTAACTATGGCTACACCTTC.

The rearrangement links TRBV6-5 to TRBJ1-3; no definite D call. Germline V gene lookup returns CDR1 MNHEY and CDR2 SVGAGI. The CDR3 totals 14 residues. Trimming took off 6 bases at V and 4 bases at J, with 13 bases between the two ends. The CDR3: CASSSMGWGNTIYF. CDR3 coding DNA: TGTGCCAGCAGCTCGATGGGGTGGGGAAACACCATATATTTT.